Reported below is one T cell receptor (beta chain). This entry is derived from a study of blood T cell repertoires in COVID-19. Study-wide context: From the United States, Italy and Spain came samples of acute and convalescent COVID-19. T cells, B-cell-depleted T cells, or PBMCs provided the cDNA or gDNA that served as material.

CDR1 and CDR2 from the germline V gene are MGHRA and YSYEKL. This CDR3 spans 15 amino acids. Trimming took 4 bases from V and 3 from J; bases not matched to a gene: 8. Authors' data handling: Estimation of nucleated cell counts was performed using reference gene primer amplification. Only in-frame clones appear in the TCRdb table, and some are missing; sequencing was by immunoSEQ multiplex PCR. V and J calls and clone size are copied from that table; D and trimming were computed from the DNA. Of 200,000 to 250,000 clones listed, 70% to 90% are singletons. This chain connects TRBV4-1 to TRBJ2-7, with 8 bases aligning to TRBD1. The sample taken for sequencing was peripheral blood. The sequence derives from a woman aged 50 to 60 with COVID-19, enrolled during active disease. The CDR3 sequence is CASSLDRGPYYEQYV. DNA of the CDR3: TGCGCCAGCAGCCTCGACAGGGGACCCTACTACGAGCAGTACGTC.